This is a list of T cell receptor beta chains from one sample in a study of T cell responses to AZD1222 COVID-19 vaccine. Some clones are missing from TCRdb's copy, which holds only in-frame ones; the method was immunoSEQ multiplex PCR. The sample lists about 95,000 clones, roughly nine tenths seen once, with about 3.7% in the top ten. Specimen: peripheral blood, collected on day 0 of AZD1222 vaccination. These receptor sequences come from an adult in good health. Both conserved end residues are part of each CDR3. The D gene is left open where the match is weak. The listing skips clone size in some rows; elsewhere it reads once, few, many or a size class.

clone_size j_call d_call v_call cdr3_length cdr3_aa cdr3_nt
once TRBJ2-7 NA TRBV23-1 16 CASSPTGEGTTGEQYF TGCGCCAGCAGTCCCACAGGGGAGGGGACGACTGGCGAGCAGTACTTC
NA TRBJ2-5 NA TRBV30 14 CAWSGVLIQETQYF TGTGCCTGGAGTGGGGTCCTGATCCAAGAGACCCAGTACTTC
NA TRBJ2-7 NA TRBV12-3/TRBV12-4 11 CASSPQGKQYF TGTGCCAGCAGTCCCCAAGGGAAACAGTACTTC
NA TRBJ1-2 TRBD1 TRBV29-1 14 CSVTSSDRVYGYTF TGCAGCGTGACCTCCTCGGACAGGGTTTATGGCTACACCTTC
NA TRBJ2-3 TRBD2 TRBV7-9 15 CASGRTSGSTDTQYF TGTGCCAGCGGTCGGACTAGCGGCAGCACAGATACGCAGTATTTT
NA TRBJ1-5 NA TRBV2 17 CASSERGGQNSNQPQHF TGTGCCAGCAGTGAAAGAGGCGGGCAGAATAGCAATCAGCCCCAGCATTTT
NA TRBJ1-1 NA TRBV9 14 CASSPGRMNTEAFF TGTGCCAGCAGCCCGGGACGGATGAACACTGAAGCTTTCTTT
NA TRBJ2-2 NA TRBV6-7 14 CASLRLTNTGELFF TGTGCCAGCCTCCGACTGACGAACACCGGGGAGCTGTTTTTT
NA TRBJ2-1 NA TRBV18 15 CASSSTRKSYNEQFF TGTGCCAGCTCATCGACTAGAAAGTCATACAATGAGCAGTTCTTC
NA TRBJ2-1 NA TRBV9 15 CASSPHAGSYNEQFF TGTGCCAGCAGCCCCCACGCGGGATCCTACAATGAGCAGTTCTTC
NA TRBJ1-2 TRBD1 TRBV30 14 CAWDREYWSYGYTF TGTGCCTGGGACAGGGAATATTGGAGCTATGGCTACACCTTC
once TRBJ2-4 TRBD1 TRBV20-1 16 CSASSLTGKHRNIQYF TGCAGTGCTAGTTCCCTGACAGGGAAACATAGAAACATTCAGTACTTC
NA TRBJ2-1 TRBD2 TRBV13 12 CATRLAQNEQFF TGTGCCACACGACTAGCTCAGAATGAGCAGTTCTTC
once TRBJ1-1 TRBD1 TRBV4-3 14 CASSQFGTGGMAFF TGCGCCAGCAGCCAATTCGGGACAGGGGGCATGGCTTTCTTT
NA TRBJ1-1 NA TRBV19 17 CASSPRWAGTTGTEAFF TGTGCCAGTTCTCCCAGGTGGGCAGGGACAACGGGAACTGAAGCTTTCTTT
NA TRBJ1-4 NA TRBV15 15 CATSRDLRLGEKLFF TGTGCCACCAGCAGAGACCTGCGTCTCGGGGAAAAACTGTTTTTT
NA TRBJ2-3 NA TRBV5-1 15 CASSLSPVSTDTQYF TGCGCCAGCAGCTTGTCCCCGGTAAGCACAGATACGCAGTATTTT
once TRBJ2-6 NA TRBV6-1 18 CASSGAGTSSSGANVLTF TGTGCCAGCAGTGGGGCCGGGACGTCGAGCTCTGGGGCCAACGTCCTGACTTTC
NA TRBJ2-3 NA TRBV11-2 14 CASSLSSYTDTQYF TGTGCCAGCAGCTTGAGCAGTTACACAGATACGCAGTATTTT
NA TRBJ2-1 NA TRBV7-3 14 CASSSGLPPNEQFF TGTGCCAGCAGCTCCGGACTGCCACCGAATGAGCAGTTCTTC
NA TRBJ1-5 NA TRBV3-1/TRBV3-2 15 CASSQGSGTHQPQHF TGTGCCAGCAGCCAAGGCTCCGGGACACATCAGCCCCAGCATTTT
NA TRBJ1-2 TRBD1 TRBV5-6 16 CASSSKGAGAYYGYTF TGTGCCAGCAGCTCCAAGGGGGCAGGGGCGTACTATGGCTACACCTTC
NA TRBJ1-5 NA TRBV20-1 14 CSASNGALNQPQHF TGCAGTGCTAGTAACGGGGCTCTCAATCAGCCCCAGCATTTT
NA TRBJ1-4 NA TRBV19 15 CASSMEPGSNEKLFF TGTGCCAGTAGTATGGAGCCAGGGTCAAATGAAAAACTGTTTTTT
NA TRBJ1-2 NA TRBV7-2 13 CASSPRRYYGYTF TGTGCCAGCAGCCCGAGACGGTACTATGGCTACACCTTC
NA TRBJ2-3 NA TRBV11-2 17 CASSPRQVFRGTDTQYF TGTGCCAGCAGCCCCCGACAGGTCTTTAGAGGCACAGATACGCAGTATTTT
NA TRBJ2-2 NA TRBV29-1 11 CSVGLSGELFF TGCAGCGTTGGACTGAGCGGGGAGCTGTTTTTT
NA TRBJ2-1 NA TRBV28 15 CASSFPGARGNEQFF TGTGCCAGCAGTTTCCCAGGGGCTCGGGGGAATGAGCAGTTCTTC
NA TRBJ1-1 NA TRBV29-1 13 CSVAAGTNTEAFF TGCAGCGTTGCGGCAGGGACGAACACTGAAGCTTTCTTT
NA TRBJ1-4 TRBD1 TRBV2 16 CASSEWGTGSNEKLFF TGTGCCAGCAGTGAATGGGGGACAGGGAGTAATGAAAAACTGTTTTTT
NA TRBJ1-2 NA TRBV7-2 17 CASSLLFGQGLFYGYTF TGTGCCAGCAGCTTATTGTTTGGCCAGGGGCTTTTCTATGGCTACACCTTC
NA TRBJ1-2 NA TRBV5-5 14 CASSLEAGRFGYTF TGTGCCAGCAGCTTGGAGGCGGGAAGGTTTGGCTACACCTTC
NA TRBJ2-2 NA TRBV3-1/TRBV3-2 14 CASSQRVNTGELFF TGTGCCAGCAGCCAGAGGGTGAACACCGGGGAGCTGTTTTTT
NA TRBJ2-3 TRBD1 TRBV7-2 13 CASSLAKGATQYF TGTGCCAGCAGCTTAGCAAAGGGGGCCACGCAGTATTTT
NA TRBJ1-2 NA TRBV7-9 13 CASSLQQNYGYTF TGTGCCAGCAGCTTACAACAGAACTATGGCTACACCTTC
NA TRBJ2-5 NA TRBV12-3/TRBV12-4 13 CASSFRGQETQYF TGTGCCAGCAGTTTCAGGGGACAAGAGACCCAGTACTTC
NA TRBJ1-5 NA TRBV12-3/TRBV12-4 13 CASSLVGVQPQHF TGTGCCAGCAGTTTGGTGGGGGTTCAGCCCCAGCATTTT
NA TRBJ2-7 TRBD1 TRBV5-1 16 CASSRLPGQGPYEQYF TGCGCCAGCAGCCGATTGCCCGGACAGGGACCCTACGAGCAGTACTTC
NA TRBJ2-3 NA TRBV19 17 CASSPQRRAVSTDTQYF TGTGCCAGTAGCCCTCAGCGGCGGGCCGTGAGCACAGATACGCAGTATTTT
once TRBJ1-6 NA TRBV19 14 CASSLVLGLAPLHF TGTGCCAGTAGCCTCGTTTTGGGTTTGGCACCCCTCCACTTT
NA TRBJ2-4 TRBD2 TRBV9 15 CASSVRGGLGDIQYF TGTGCCAGCAGCGTACGGGGAGGGTTAGGGGACATTCAGTACTTC
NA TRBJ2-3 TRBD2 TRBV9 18 CASSGTSGGERRTDTQYF TGTGCCAGCAGCGGGACTAGCGGGGGGGAACGACGAACAGATACGCAGTATTTT
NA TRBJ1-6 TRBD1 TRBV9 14 CASSEQTGNSPLHF TGTGCCAGCAGCGAACAGACAGGGAATTCACCCCTCCACTTT
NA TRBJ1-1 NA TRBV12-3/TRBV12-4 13 CASVLRGDTEAFF TGTGCCAGCGTCCTCAGGGGAGACACTGAAGCTTTCTTT
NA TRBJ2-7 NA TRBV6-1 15 CASSETTGRYYEQYF TGTGCCAGCAGTGAAACGACTGGACGATACTACGAGCAGTACTTC
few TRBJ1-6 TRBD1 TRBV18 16 CASSPQDRGGDSPLHF TGTGCCAGCTCCCCTCAGGACAGGGGAGGGGATTCACCCCTCCACTTT